These T cell receptor beta chains were read from a single sample in a study of shared clonotypes between healthy human individuals. Libraries were prepared by immunoSEQ multiplex PCR; TCRdb keeps only in-frame clonotypes and omits some of them. The sample comprises more than 2 million clones, just over 90% of which are singletons, and around 1.7% rests with the top ten. Input material: naive CD8+ T cells from PBMCs. Receptor source: a man aged 18 to 30 in good health. Some clones in this sample may be carry-over from other donors' samples. Both conserved end residues are part of each CDR3. The order of the fields is clone size, D gene, J gene, V gene, CDR3 DNA, CDR3 protein. A D gene is named only where the DNA matches it firmly. Where a row states a size, it is once, few, many or the class of an expanded clone; other rows omit it.

size: NA
D: NA
J: TRBJ2-5
V: TRBV9
DNA: TGTGCCAGCAGCCCCCTCGGACGCAACCAAGAGACCCAGTACTTC
CDR3: CASSPLGRNQETQYF

size: NA
D: TRBD2
J: TRBJ2-3
V: TRBV7-9
DNA: TGTGCCACAGAGCGGGAGGTTGAAGATACGCAGTATTTT
CDR3: CATEREVEDTQYF

size: NA
D: NA
J: TRBJ2-3
V: TRBV5-8
DNA: TGTGCCAGCAGCTCACGACTGTACTTCGCCCGGGAGTATTTT
CDR3: CASSSRLYFAREYF

size: NA
D: TRBD1
J: TRBJ2-5
V: TRBV19
DNA: TGTGCCAGTAGTCCCGACAGGGAAGAGACCCAGTACTTC
CDR3: CASSPDREETQYF

size: NA
D: TRBD2
J: TRBJ2-5
V: TRBV7-9
DNA: TGTGCCAGCAGCTACGTCGCCAGTGGGACTAAAGAGACCCAGTACTTC
CDR3: CASSYVASGTKETQYF

size: NA
D: NA
J: TRBJ2-7
V: TRBV11-2
DNA: TGTGCCAGCAGCTTAGAGCCAGGGGGGGCGTACGAGCAGTACTTC
CDR3: CASSLEPGGAYEQYF

size: NA
D: NA
J: TRBJ2-7
V: TRBV4-1
DNA: TGCGCCAGCAGCCAAGTAGATGGGCAGAACTACGAGCAGTACTTC
CDR3: CASSQVDGQNYEQYF

size: NA
D: NA
J: TRBJ2-1
V: TRBV7-9
DNA: TGTGCCAGCAGCTTAGTTAAGTTATTAGGCTCCTACAATGAGCAGTTCTTC
CDR3: CASSLVKLLGSYNEQFF

size: NA
D: TRBD2
J: TRBJ2-7
V: TRBV27
DNA: TGTGCCAAAATGTCGGGACTAGCGGTCTACGAGCAGTACTTC
CDR3: CAKMSGLAVYEQYF

size: NA
D: NA
J: TRBJ1-2
V: TRBV13
DNA: TGTGCCAGCAGCTTAGGGGGGACTTTTTATGGCTACACCTTC
CDR3: CASSLGGTFYGYTF

size: NA
D: TRBD1
J: TRBJ1-2
V: TRBV5-1
DNA: TGCGCCAGCAGCGTGGGGGACAGCGTCTACACCTTC
CDR3: CASSVGDSVYTF

size: NA
D: NA
J: TRBJ2-1
V: TRBV11-3
DNA: TGTGCCAGCAGCGTCCTGGGCGGTGAGCAGTTCTTC
CDR3: CASSVLGGEQFF

size: NA
D: NA
J: TRBJ2-6
V: TRBV28
DNA: TGTGCCAGCAGTTTCCGGCTCTCTGGGGCCAACGTCCTGACTTTC
CDR3: CASSFRLSGANVLTF

size: NA
D: TRBD1
J: TRBJ1-2
V: TRBV28
DNA: TGTGCCAGCAGTGAAACCGGACAGGTCGTATATGGCTACACCTTC
CDR3: CASSETGQVVYGYTF

size: NA
D: TRBD2
J: TRBJ2-7
V: TRBV7-9
DNA: TGTGCCAGCAGCACTAGCGGGAGGGCCGCCGAGCAGTACTTC
CDR3: CASSTSGRAAEQYF

size: NA
D: NA
J: TRBJ2-7
V: TRBV5-6
DNA: TGTGCCAGCAGCTTGGTTGGTCCTTCTATTGGCCCCTTCTACGAGCAGTACTTC
CDR3: CASSLVGPSIGPFYEQYF

size: once
D: NA
J: TRBJ2-3
V: TRBV9
DNA: TGTGCCAGCAGCGGGACTCTGAAGGATACGCAGTATTTT
CDR3: CASSGTLKDTQYF

size: NA
D: NA
J: TRBJ2-7
V: TRBV28
DNA: TGTGCCAGCAGTTTTATACGGGACAGGGGTATGGCTAGCGGGGCCTCCTACGAGCAGTACTTC
CDR3: CASSFIRDRGMASGASYEQYF

size: once
D: NA
J: TRBJ2-1
V: TRBV6-5
DNA: TGTGCCAGCACCCCCACGATTCACGATGAGCAGTTCTTC
CDR3: CASTPTIHDEQFF

size: NA
D: TRBD2
J: TRBJ2-1
V: TRBV7-8
DNA: TGTGCCAGCAGCTCGGACGTACTGGGACTAGCGGGGGGGTACAATGAGCAGTTCTTC
CDR3: CASSSDVLGLAGGYNEQFF

size: NA
D: NA
J: TRBJ2-1
V: TRBV10-3
DNA: TGTGCCATCAGTGAGTCTACGGGACCCCCAACCAATGAGCAGTTCTTC
CDR3: CAISESTGPPTNEQFF

size: few
D: NA
J: TRBJ1-1
V: TRBV19
DNA: TGTGCCAGTAGTACAGGCAGAGTTGAAGCTTTCTTT
CDR3: CASSTGRVEAFF

size: NA
D: TRBD2
J: TRBJ2-1
V: TRBV6-5
DNA: TGTGCCAGCAGTTACGCGGGGGGCTCCTACAATGAGCAGTTCTTC
CDR3: CASSYAGGSYNEQFF

size: NA
D: NA
J: TRBJ1-5
V: TRBV7-6
DNA: TGTGCCAGCAGCTTAAACTTAGATAGCAATCAGCCCCAGCATTTT
CDR3: CASSLNLDSNQPQHF

size: NA
D: NA
J: TRBJ2-4
V: TRBV7-3
DNA: TGTGCCAGCAGAGAAGAGGGGAAAAACATTCAGTACTTC
CDR3: CASREEGKNIQYF

size: NA
D: NA
J: TRBJ2-1
V: TRBV10-3
DNA: TGTGCCATCAGTGAGTCCAAGGGGACACCATTAAATGAGCAGTTCTTC
CDR3: CAISESKGTPLNEQFF

size: NA
D: NA
J: TRBJ2-6
V: TRBV4-1
DNA: TGCGCCAGTAGGCAGGGCGCTGGGGCCAACGTCCTGACTTTC
CDR3: CASRQGAGANVLTF

size: NA
D: NA
J: TRBJ1-4
V: TRBV6-6
DNA: TGTGCCAGCGGAAATGAAAAACTGTTTTTT
CDR3: CASGNEKLFF

size: once
D: TRBD2
J: TRBJ2-1
V: TRBV28
DNA: TGTGCCAGCAGTACCCCCTCGGAGCGGGAGTTCAATGAGCAGTTCTTC
CDR3: CASSTPSEREFNEQFF

size: NA
D: NA
J: TRBJ1-1
V: TRBV5-1
DNA: TGCGCCAGCAGCTTGTCCGGACAATATATGAACACTGAAGCTTTCTTT
CDR3: CASSLSGQYMNTEAFF

size: NA
D: NA
J: TRBJ2-7
V: TRBV11-2
DNA: TGTGCCAGCAGCCTTGGCCAGGAAGAGCAGTACTTC
CDR3: CASSLGQEEQYF

size: NA
D: NA
J: TRBJ2-1
V: TRBV6-6
DNA: TGTGCCAGCAGTTACTCGTGGTTCAATGAGCAGTTCTTC
CDR3: CASSYSWFNEQFF

size: once
D: TRBD1
J: TRBJ1-2
V: TRBV27
DNA: TGTGCCAGCAGTTTATTTTGGAACAGGGGGTCGATCTATGGCTACACCTTC
CDR3: CASSLFWNRGSIYGYTF